Reported below is one T cell receptor beta chain. Germline CDR1 reads MDHEN; CDR2 reads SYDVKM. V was clipped by 8 bases and J by 1 base, with 12 bases between them. CDR3 length: 14 amino acids. These data belong to a study of blood T cell repertoires in COVID-19. Study in general: Researchers got acute and convalescent COVID-19 samples from the United States, Italy and Spain.

Per the authors' pipeline: Reference gene primer amplification gave nucleated cell count estimates. TCRdb's copy holds only in-frame clones and misses some; the assay was immunoSEQ multiplex PCR. Clonal size and the V and J genes are those of that table, whereas D and trimming came from the DNA. Of more than 100,000 clones in the sample, about 89% were seen once. V is TRBV28 and J is TRBJ1-5; D unclear. This clonotype originated in a man aged 50 to 59 with active or convalescent COVID-19. Sequencing was performed on peripheral blood. The CDR3 nucleotides are TGTGCCAGCGCAGTTGGTGGCAGCAATCAGCCCCAGCATTTT. It is translated as CASAVGGSNQPQHF.